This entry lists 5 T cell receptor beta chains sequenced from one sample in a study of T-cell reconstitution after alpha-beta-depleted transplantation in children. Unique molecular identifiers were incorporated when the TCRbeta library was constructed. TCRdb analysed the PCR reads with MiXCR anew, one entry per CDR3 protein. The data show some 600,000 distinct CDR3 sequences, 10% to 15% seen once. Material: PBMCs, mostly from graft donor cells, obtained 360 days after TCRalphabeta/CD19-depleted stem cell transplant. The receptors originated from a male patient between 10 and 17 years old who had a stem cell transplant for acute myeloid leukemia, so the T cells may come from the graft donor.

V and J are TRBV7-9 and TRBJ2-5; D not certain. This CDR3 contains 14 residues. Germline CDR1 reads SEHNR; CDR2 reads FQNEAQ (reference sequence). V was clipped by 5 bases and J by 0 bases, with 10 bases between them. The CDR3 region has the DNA TGTGCCAGCAGCGACCGAAAGTACCAAGAGACCCAGTACTTC. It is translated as CASSDRKYQETQYF.

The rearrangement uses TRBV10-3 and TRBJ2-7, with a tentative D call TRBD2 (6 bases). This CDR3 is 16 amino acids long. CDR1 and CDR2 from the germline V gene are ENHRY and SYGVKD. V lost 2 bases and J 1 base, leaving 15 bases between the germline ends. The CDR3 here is CAISEVAAGHSYEQYF. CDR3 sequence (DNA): TGTGCCATCAGTGAGGTAGCGGCAGGGCATTCCTACGAGCAGTACTTC.

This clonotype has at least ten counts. CDR3 sequence: CASSAGLAGTYEQYF. CDR3 sequence (DNA): TGTGCCAGCAGTGCGGGACTAGCGGGAACCTACGAGCAGTACTTC. The chain employs TRBV9 and TRBJ2-7; TRBD2 matches at 13 bases. There are 15 residues in the CDR3. CDR1 is SGDLS, CDR2 YYNGEE, per germline. Trimming at V came to 5 bases and at J to 2 bases, leaving 4 bases not matched to a gene.

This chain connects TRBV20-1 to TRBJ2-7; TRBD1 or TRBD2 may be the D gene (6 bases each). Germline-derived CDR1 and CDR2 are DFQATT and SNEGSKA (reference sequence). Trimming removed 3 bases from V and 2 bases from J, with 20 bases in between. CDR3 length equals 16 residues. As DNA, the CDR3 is TGCAGTGCTAGGGGGGGCCTACCATTTTCGACCTACGAGCAGTACTTC. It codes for CSARGGLPFSTYEQYF.

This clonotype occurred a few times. DNA of the CDR3: TGTGCCAGCAGTTTGGGCCTCTTCAAAGAGACCCAGTACTTC. Amino acid sequence: CASSLGLFKETQYF. V usage is TRBV12-3 or TRBV12-4 and J usage is TRBJ2-5; D gene uncertain. The CDR3 spans 14 residues. Trimming removed 3 bases at V and 3 bases at J, with 11 bases between.